One and the same sample provided the 5 T cell receptor beta chains below, sequenced in a study of T cell responses to AZD1222 COVID-19 vaccine. This table comes from immunoSEQ multiplex PCR, and its TCRdb copy is limited to in-frame clones, with some not included. Of tens of thousands of clones in the sample, approximately 85% were seen once. The source material was peripheral blood, sampled on day 0 of AZD1222 vaccination. The receptors derive from an adult in good health.

This chain connects TRBV7-6 to TRBJ1-3; D gene ambiguous. From germline, CDR1 is SGHVS and CDR2 FNYEAQ. This CDR3 is 16 amino acids long. Trimming took 3 bases from V and 0 from J, leaving 12 bases between them. CDR3 protein: CASSFAGRTSGNTIYF. Here the CDR3 DNA reads TGTGCCAGCAGCTTCGCCGGGAGAACCTCTGGAAACACCATATATTTT.

The V and J genes are TRBV9 and TRBJ2-3, with 14 bases lining up with TRBD2. Germline CDR1 reads SGDLS; CDR2 reads YYNGEE. With V trimmed by 4 bases and J by 5 bases, 6 bases remained unmatched. The CDR3 runs 16 residues. Here the CDR3 DNA reads TGTGCCAGCAGCTCGGGACTAGCGGGGGAGGTAGATACGCAGTATTTT. Its protein is CASSSGLAGEVDTQYF.

The sample holds a few counts of this clone. V and J are TRBV27 and TRBJ1-5, with TRBD1 matching 11 bases. Per the germline V gene, CDR1 is MNHEY and CDR2 is SMNVEV (reference sequence). The trim removed 2 bases at V and 5 bases at J, leaving 2 bases unmatched. CDR3 length: 15 amino acids. The CDR3 sequence is CASSLGQGAYQPQHF. The CDR3 coding sequence is TGTGCCAGCAGTTTAGGACAGGGGGCCTATCAGCCCCAGCATTTT.

This clone was seen only a few times. The chain combines TRBV11-2 with TRBJ2-2; D uncertain. This CDR3 comprises 12 residues. The germline V gene encodes CDR1 SGHAT and CDR2 FQNNGV. V shed 8 bases and J shed 6 bases, with 10 bases lying between them. The CDR3 sequence: CASRLPAGELFF. CDR3 DNA: TGTGCCAGCCGTCTACCGGCCGGGGAGCTGTTTTTT.

This chain links TRBV7-3 with TRBJ2-2, with D perhaps matching TRBD1 (5 bases). Germline CDR1 and CDR2: SGHTA and FQGTGA. Trimming stripped 5 bases from V and 5 bases from J, with 15 bases between. This CDR3 comprises 15 residues. The chain's CDR3 is CASSQGHGITGELFF. In DNA, the CDR3 is TGTGCCAGCAGCCAGGGCCATGGAATTACCGGGGAGCTGTTTTTT.